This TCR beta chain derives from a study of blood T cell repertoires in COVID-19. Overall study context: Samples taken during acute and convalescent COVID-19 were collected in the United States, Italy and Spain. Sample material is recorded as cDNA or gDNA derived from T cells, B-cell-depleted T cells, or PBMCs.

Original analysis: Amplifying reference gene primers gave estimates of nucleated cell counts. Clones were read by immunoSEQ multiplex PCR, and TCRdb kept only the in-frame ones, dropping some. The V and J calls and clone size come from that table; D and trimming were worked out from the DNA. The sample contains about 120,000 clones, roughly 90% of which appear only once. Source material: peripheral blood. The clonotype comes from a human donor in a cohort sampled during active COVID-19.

The CDR3 region has the DNA TGTGCCAGCACCGACACTTACACCGGGGAGCTGTTTTTT. It codes for CASTDTYTGELFF. The chain joins TRBV12-3 or TRBV12-4 to TRBJ2-2; D is undetermined. The germline V and J ends were trimmed by 7 bases and 3 bases, with 9 bases remaining between them. CDR3 length: 13 residues.